This TCR beta chain appears in the sequencing data of a study of PD-L1 blockade in urothelial cancer. The wider study: Most of the 29 patients were men who had bladder-origin urothelial cancer. Samples came from 3 weeks, at the second dose, and 6 weeks into treatment.

With respect to this clone: Its specificity is unknown.

The table came from immunoSEQ multiplex PCR; TCRdb's copy has only in-frame clones and leaves some out. The sample gives under 90,000 clones, roughly nine tenths of which show up once; roughly 9.4% is in the top ten. Study-wide results and caveats: Lower than median blood TCR clonality before treatment predicted better survival.

Germline V gene lookup returns CDR1 MDHEN and CDR2 SYDVKM. Germline trimming cut 1 base from V and 5 bases from J; bases unmatched to any gene: 2. The CDR3 has 13 amino acids. The chain is built from TRBV28 and TRBJ2-7; 7 nucleotides line up with TRBD1. This specimen consisted of PBMCs, obtained around atezolizumab (anti-PD-L1) treatment. The receptor's source is a man aged 60-69 years with urothelial cancer. CDR3 in DNA: TGTGCCAGCAGTTTATTAAGGGGGCACGAGCAGTACTTC. This gives the protein CASSLLRGHEQYF.